Listed here is a single TCR beta chain. V was clipped by 5 bases and J by 2 bases, with 8 bases between them. Germline V gives CDR1 SNHLY, CDR2 FYNNEI. This CDR3 comprises 13 residues. Each CDR3 protein gets one entry after TCRdb re-called the 5' RACE reads with MiXCR. Of around 350,000 distinct CDR3 sequences listed, approximately 10% are singletons. The entry originates in a study of T cells after yellow fever vaccination. The V and J genes are TRBV2 and TRBJ2-3; D unclear. This clonotype was obtained from a man between 18 and 35 years old who received the YFV17D yellow fever vaccine. The starting material was PBMCs, obtained on the day of the first yellow fever vaccination. Here the CDR3 DNA reads TGTGCCAGCAGTCGGTTTTACACAGATACGCAGTATTTT. It specifies CASSRFYTDTQYF.